This T cell receptor beta chain was found in a study of blood T cell repertoires in COVID-19. Study in general: Both acute and convalescent COVID-19 samples were obtained from the United States, Italy and Spain.

Only in-frame clones appear in the TCRdb table, and some are missing; sequencing was by immunoSEQ multiplex PCR. The table has roughly 180,000 clones, approximately 86% seen once. Germline V gene sequence: CDR1 LNHDA, CDR2 SQIVND (reference sequence). V dropped 1 base and J dropped 6 bases, with 8 bases sitting between them. The CDR3 is 13 amino acids. Sample: peripheral blood. V and J are TRBV19 and TRBJ2-3, with D maybe TRBD2 (6 bases). The source of this sequence is a woman over 75 with active or convalescent COVID-19. Here the CDR3 DNA reads TGTGCCAGTAGTATAGCGGGAGTGGATACGCAGTATTTT. This encodes CASSIAGVDTQYF.